Following are 24 T cell receptor beta chains from one sample sequenced in a study of blood T cell repertoires in COVID-19. Produced via immunoSEQ multiplex PCR; TCRdb's table is partial and in-frame only. The sample yields about 250,000 clones, about four fifths seen once. The sequenced material came from peripheral blood. These receptor sequences come from a man between 40 and 49 years old with active or convalescent COVID-19.

This clone was detected a few times. The gene calls are TRBV10-2 and TRBJ1-1; the match to TRBD1 covers 8 bases. The trim removed 3 bases at V and 4 bases at J, leaving 10 bases unmatched. Germline-derived CDR1 and CDR2 are WSHSY and SAAADI. The CDR3 has 16 residues. The CDR3 nucleotides are TGCGCCAGCAGTGATATCGGACAGGGCCGGCGCACTGAAGCTTTCTTT. It translates to CASSDIGQGRRTEAFF.

The J gene is TRBJ1-6, the V gene TRBV11-3, with D tentatively TRBD1 (6 bases). CDR3 length: 14 residues. CDR1 is SGHNT, CDR2 YENEEA, per germline. V lost 0 bases and J lost 10, with 10 bases in between. CDR3 amino acids: CASSLDRGSSPLHF. For the CDR3, the DNA is TGTGCCAGCAGCTTAGACAGGGGCTCGTCACCCCTCCACTTT.

This clone was observed a few times. The rearrangement uses TRBV7-8 and TRBJ1-4; possibly TRBD1 for D (5 bases). The CDR3 totals 13 residues. With 1 base removed from V and 14 bases from J, the gap between germline ends came to 14 bases. Germline CDR1 is SGHVS and CDR2 is FQNEAQ. CDR3: CASSLELGGALFF. DNA of the CDR3: TGTGCCAGCAGCTTAGAGCTTGGAGGGGCGCTGTTTTTT.

The chain couples TRBV28 to TRBJ1-1; 7 bases map to TRBD1. This CDR3 has 15 amino acids. J gave up 7 bases and V 1 base, and 9 bases lay outside the gene matches. The germline gives CDR1 MDHEN, CDR2 SYDVKM. CDR3 sequence reads: CASSLLGGIEDEAFF. CDR3 DNA sequence: TGTGCCAGCAGTTTATTAGGGGGCATCGAAGATGAAGCTTTCTTT.

This sequence joins TRBV10-3 and TRBJ1-2, with 9 positions matching TRBD1. With 0 bases clipped from V and 7 bases from J, the junction kept 6 bases outside the gene matches. Germline V gene data show CDR1 as ENHRY and CDR2 as SYGVKD. This CDR3 region has 15 residues. The CDR3 sequence: CAISESMTGGGGYTF. The CDR3 coding sequence is TGTGCCATCAGTGAGTCGATGACAGGGGGAGGTGGCTACACCTTC.

This chain joins TRBV28 and TRBJ1-2, with D tentatively TRBD1 (6 bases). CDR3 length: 15 amino acids. The germline gives CDR1 MDHEN, CDR2 SYDVKM. V dropped 5 bases and J dropped 8 bases, with 21 bases sitting between them. The CDR3: CASSRSTAGAGGYTF. CDR3 bases: TGTGCCAGCAGTCGGTCCACCGCGGGGGCGGGGGGCTACACCTTC.

V and J are TRBV5-1 and TRBJ2-2; tentative D call: TRBD2 (5 bases). Deletions cut 10 bases from V and 5 bases from J, with 21 bases between. Germline CDR1 is SGHRS and CDR2 is YFSETQ. CDR3 length equals 15 residues. The CDR3 loop is CAGSPEGAPTGELFF. In DNA, the CDR3 is TGCGCCGGCTCTCCCGAGGGAGCGCCGACCGGGGAGCTGTTTTTT.

The chain carries TRBV29-1 and TRBJ2-5; possible D gene TRBD1, 6 bases. The germline gives CDR1 SQVTM, CDR2 ANQGSEA. The CDR3 loop spans 14 amino acids. The ends were cut back, 5 bases at V and 1 base at J, with 14 bases in the middle. The CDR3 is CSVKSRTVQETQYF. The CDR3 coding sequence is TGCAGCGTTAAGTCCCGGACAGTCCAAGAGACCCAGTACTTC.

The rearrangement joins TRBV7-9 to TRBJ2-2; D gene unclear. V was pared by 5 bases and J by 6 bases, with 13 bases between. This CDR3 has 14 residues. Per the germline V gene, CDR1 is SEHNR and CDR2 is FQNEAQ (reference sequence). CDR3 DNA: TGTGCCAGCAGCGGTCCCAGTCGGGCCGGGGAGCTGTTTTTT. This gives the protein CASSGPSRAGELFF.

The CDR3 reads CASSFRLALSYNSPLHF. In nucleotides, the CDR3 is TGTGCCAGCAGTTTCAGGTTGGCCCTCTCCTATAATTCACCCCTCCACTTT. This chain joins TRBV28 and TRBJ1-6; D is undetermined. The V gene's germline CDR1 is MDHEN and CDR2 SYDVKM. V lost 3 bases and J 0 bases, leaving 12 bases between the germline ends. The CDR3 has 17 residues.

The rearrangement joins TRBV29-1 to TRBJ1-2; TRBD1 matches at 12 bases. Germline CDR1 is SQVTM and CDR2 is ANQGSEA. J lost 6 bases, V lost 2 bases, and 10 bases had no gene match. The CDR3 consists of 16 residues. The CDR3 region has the DNA TGCAGCGTTGAATTGGGACAGGGGGCTTCGTGGGATGGCTACACCTTC. Protein product: CSVELGQGASWDGYTF.

This clone was seen a few times. Written as DNA, the CDR3 is TGCGCCAGCAGCCCCGAGCCCCTGGGGGGAGCTAACTATGGCTACACCTTC. Protein: CASSPEPLGGANYGYTF. The chain uses TRBV4-3 and TRBJ1-2; D possibly corresponds to TRBD1 (5 bases). This CDR3 is built from 17 residues. Per germline, CDR1 LGHNA and CDR2 YSLEER. V was clipped by 4 bases and J by 0 bases, with 18 bases between them.

The rearrangement uses TRBV6-5 and TRBJ1-3; weak D call: TRBD1 (5 bases). Between the trimmed V and J ends, which lost 5 bases and 2 bases, there was a span of 10 bases. The germline gives CDR1 MNHEY, CDR2 SVGAGI. CDR3 length equals 14 residues. CDR3 nucleotide sequence: TGTGCCAGCAGTACGACAGACACTGGAAACACCATATATTTT. Amino acid sequence: CASSTTDTGNTIYF.

V is TRBV20-1 and J is TRBJ2-7, with TRBD2 identical over 10 bases. In germline, CDR1 is DFQATT, CDR2 SNEGSKA (reference sequence). V lost 3 bases and J lost 5; bases outside the gene matches: 7. The CDR3 sequence is 14 residues long. CDR3 residues: CSASKREGLDEQYF. CDR3 nucleotide sequence: TGCAGTGCTAGTAAGCGGGAGGGCTTGGACGAGCAGTACTTC.

The chain is built from TRBV18 and TRBJ1-1, with a weak D call TRBD1 (6 bases). Germline assignment: CDR1 KGHSH and CDR2 LQKENI. Trimming took 10 bases from V and 4 from J, leaving 16 bases between them. This CDR3 has 13 amino acids. The CDR3 DNA follows: TGTGCCACCGGGGCCGGGGGGGCCACTGAAGCTTTCTTT. Encoded protein: CATGAGGATEAFF.

J is TRBJ1-3 and V is TRBV7-2; the D is unclear. Germline CDR1 SGHTA, CDR2 FQGNSA. There are 16 residues in the CDR3. Between the trimmed V and J ends, which lost 0 bases and 1 base, there was a span of 10 bases. The CDR3 coding sequence is TGTGCCAGCAGCTTAGCCCTGAGCGGTTCTGGAAACACCATATATTTT. This sequence encodes CASSLALSGSGNTIYF. Variable domain in full (rest from reference TRBV7-2 and TRBJ1-3): GAGVSQSPSNKVTEKGKDVELRCDPISGHTALYWYRQSLGQGLEFLIYFQGNSAPDKSGLPSDRFSAERTGGSVSTLTIQRTQQEDSAVYLCASSLALSGSGNTIYFGEGSWLTVV.

The CDR3 bases are TGTGCCAGCAGGGCAGGGCCCTATGGCTACACCTTC. Encoded protein: CASRAGPYGYTF. V usage is TRBV6-5 and J usage is TRBJ1-2; perhaps TRBD1 as D (5 bases). This CDR3 is built from 12 residues. Per the germline V gene, CDR1 is MNHEY and CDR2 is SVGAGI. Trimming left V 6 bases short and J 4 bases short, with 9 bases between.

The CDR3 region is CASSLWTSGGLDTQYF. CDR3 bases: TGTGCCAGCAGCTTGTGGACTAGCGGGGGGTTAGATACGCAGTATTTT. The chain carries TRBV7-2 and TRBJ2-3; 14 bases match TRBD2. V shed 3 bases and J 5 bases; nucleotides not matched to a gene: 4. Germline lookup yields CDR1 SGHTA and CDR2 FQGNSA. The CDR3 has 16 amino acids. The full variable domain, its missing parts supplied by reference TRBV7-2 and TRBJ2-3, is GAGVSQSPSNKVTEKGKDVELRCDPISGHTALYWYRQSLGQGLEFLIYFQGNSAPDKSGLPSDRFSAERTGGSVSTLTIQRTQQEDSAVYLCASSLWTSGGLDTQYFGPGTRLTVL.

This clone was found a few times. This chain links TRBV24-1 with TRBJ2-3; 9 nucleotides match TRBD2. CDR3 length: 16 amino acids. The V gene end was trimmed by 2 bases and the J gene end by 4 bases; junction bases not matched to a gene: 6. Germline assignment: CDR1 KGHDR and CDR2 SFDVKD. CDR3 amino acids: CATSDWASGNADTQYF. The CDR3 DNA reads as TGTGCCACCAGTGATTGGGCTAGCGGGAACGCAGATACGCAGTATTTT.

This clone was seen a single time. The rearrangement uses TRBV12-5 and TRBJ2-1; 8 positions agree with TRBD2. The CDR3 totals 14 residues. Germline V gene sequence: CDR1 LGHNT, CDR2 FRNRAP. Trimming took 1 base from V and 7 from J; bases not matched to a gene: 3. The CDR3, as DNA: TGTGCTAGTGGTTTGGGGACTAGCATAAATGAGCAGTTCTTC. This sequence encodes CASGLGTSINEQFF.

The chain carries TRBV2 and TRBJ2-1; possibly TRBD1 for D (6 bases). The CDR3 loop spans 14 amino acids. Germline-derived CDR1 and CDR2 are SNHLY and FYNNEI. V was shortened by 7 bases and J by 9 bases, with 19 bases between the two germline ends. The CDR3 DNA reads as TGTGCCAGCACAACAGGGCCCTCAGGGGTTGAGCAGTTCTTC. Protein sequence: CASTTGPSGVEQFF. The whole variable domain, remainder taken from reference TRBV2 and TRBJ2-1, is EPEVTQTPSHQVTQMGQEVILRCVPISNHLYFYWYRQILGQKVEFLVSFYNNEISEKSEIFDDQFSVERPDGSNFTLKIRSTKLEDSAMYFCASTTGPSGVEQFFGPGTRLTVL.

The chain carries TRBV9 and TRBJ2-5; a possible D gene is TRBD1 (6 bases). The V end was cut by 7 bases, the J end by 3 bases, with 13 bases between. The CDR3 has 13 residues. Germline values: CDR1 SGDLS, CDR2 YYNGEE. The CDR3 coding sequence is TGTGCCAGCGGGCCACAGGGTGAAGAGACCCAGTACTTC. It specifies CASGPQGEETQYF.

The chain couples TRBV2 to TRBJ2-7; possible D gene TRBD1, 6 bases. Germline CDR1 is SNHLY and CDR2 is FYNNEI. CDR3 length: 14 amino acids. Trimming stripped 6 bases from V and 4 bases from J, with 16 bases between. CDR3 DNA sequence: TGTGCCAGCAGACTCACCGGACAGTTTTACGAGCAGTACTTC. It yields the protein CASRLTGQFYEQYF.

The rearrangement uses TRBV12-5 and TRBJ1-1, with D unclear. CDR3 length: 13 residues. Germline V gene lookup returns CDR1 LGHNT and CDR2 FRNRAP. The V and J ends lost 1 base and 6 bases respectively, with 9 bases between them. The CDR3 protein is CASGLAMFAEAFF. CDR3 bases: TGTGCTAGTGGTTTGGCTATGTTTGCTGAAGCTTTCTTT.